Following are 6 T cell receptor beta chains from one sample sequenced in a study of blood T cell repertoires in COVID-19 (TCRdb year 2020). The library was made by the immunoSEQ multiplex PCR assay. What TCRdb holds here is the immuneACCESS table cut down to in-frame rearrangements. Part of the clones is not present; checked against another copy, under half of the missing clones reflect an unresolved V gene, and the others are unexplained. The sample has about 160,000 clones on record, approximately 80% of them singletons. Roughly 9% of the sample is in the top ten clones. The specimen was peripheral blood. These receptor sequences come from a woman over 75 with active or convalescent COVID-19.

This clone appeared a single time. The V call is TRBV29-1, the J call TRBJ1-3, with 8 positions matching TRBD1. This CDR3 has 15 amino acids. The V gene's germline CDR1 is SQVTM and CDR2 ANQGSEA. The trim removed 4 bases at V and 0 bases at J, leaving 5 bases unmatched. This CDR3 is CSVGQGLSSGNTIYF. The CDR3 coding sequence is TGCAGCGTTGGACAGGGGCTAAGCTCTGGAAACACCATATATTTT.

The gene calls are TRBV19 and TRBJ2-5; 8 positions agree with TRBD1. The CDR3 sequence is 15 residues long. CDR1 LNHDA and CDR2 SQIVND come from the germline V gene (reference sequence). J gave up 4 bases and V 4 bases, and 8 bases lay outside the gene matches. CDR3 sequence reads: CASSSLRTGRETQYF. The CDR3, as DNA: TGTGCCAGTAGTAGCCTCCGGACAGGGAGAGAGACCCAGTACTTC.

J is TRBJ1-1 and V is TRBV29-1; a weak D match, TRBD1 (5 bases). CDR3 length: 12 residues. CDR1 SQVTM and CDR2 ANQGSEA come from the germline V gene. Trimming left V 4 bases short and J 7 bases short, with 13 bases between. The CDR3 DNA is TGCAGCGTTGGAGCAGGGAAGGATGAAGCTTTCTTT. Protein: CSVGAGKDEAFF.

The chain combines TRBV19 with TRBJ1-5, with D uncertain. CDR3 length: 13 residues. Trimming stripped 2 bases from V and 7 bases from J, with 9 bases between. Germline lookup yields CDR1 LNHDA and CDR2 SQIVND (reference sequence). CDR3 amino acids: CASSIQELQPQHF. The CDR3 nucleotides are TGTGCCAGTAGTATACAGGAACTCCAGCCCCAGCATTTT.

The chain employs TRBV5-1 and TRBJ1-1, with TRBD1 matching over 7 bases. Trimming at V came to 4 bases and at J to 6 bases, leaving 12 bases not matched to a gene. Looked up from germline, CDR1 is SGHRS and CDR2 is YFSETQ. The CDR3 totals 15 residues. This chain's CDR3 is CASSLGTGEVSEAFF. The CDR3 nucleotides read TGCGCCAGCAGCCTGGGTACAGGGGAAGTCTCTGAAGCTTTCTTT.

This chain uses TRBV27 with TRBJ1-6, with 7 bases lining up with TRBD1. This CDR3 comprises 13 residues. Germline CDR1 MNHEY, CDR2 SMNVEV (reference sequence). V gave up 9 bases and J gave up 4 bases; unmatched junction bases: 3. CDR3 amino acids: CARNRGYNSPLHF. The CDR3 region has the DNA TGTGCCAGGAACAGGGGATATAATTCACCCCTCCACTTT.